This T cell receptor (beta chain) came from a study of cytomegalovirus exposure and HLA in healthy donors. This clone is a singleton in its sample. The antigen is unknown. This CDR3 comprises 12 residues. From germline, CDR1 is SGHVS and CDR2 FQNEAQ. Trimming took 5 bases from V and 12 from J, leaving 14 bases between them. PCR was performed using 60 Vbeta and 13 Jbeta primers. TCRdb keeps only in-frame clones here, not all; method: immunoSEQ multiplex PCR. The data show over 130,000 clones, around 65% seen once. Each donor was healthy, and each was a bone marrow donor. Whole-study results and caveats: Specificity for CMV antigens was confirmed in vitro for a few of the CMV-associated chains. Earlier findings revealed that most TCR beta V segments proved productive either about 87% or about 30% of the time.

This chain links TRBV7-8 with TRBJ2-1, with a tentative D call TRBD1 (6 bases). Material: PBMCs. This TCR was recovered from a male donor in good health and CMV-seronegative. The CDR3 reads CASSETGLGQFF. In DNA form, the CDR3 reads TGTGCCAGCAGCGAAACAGGGCTAGGGCAGTTCTTC.